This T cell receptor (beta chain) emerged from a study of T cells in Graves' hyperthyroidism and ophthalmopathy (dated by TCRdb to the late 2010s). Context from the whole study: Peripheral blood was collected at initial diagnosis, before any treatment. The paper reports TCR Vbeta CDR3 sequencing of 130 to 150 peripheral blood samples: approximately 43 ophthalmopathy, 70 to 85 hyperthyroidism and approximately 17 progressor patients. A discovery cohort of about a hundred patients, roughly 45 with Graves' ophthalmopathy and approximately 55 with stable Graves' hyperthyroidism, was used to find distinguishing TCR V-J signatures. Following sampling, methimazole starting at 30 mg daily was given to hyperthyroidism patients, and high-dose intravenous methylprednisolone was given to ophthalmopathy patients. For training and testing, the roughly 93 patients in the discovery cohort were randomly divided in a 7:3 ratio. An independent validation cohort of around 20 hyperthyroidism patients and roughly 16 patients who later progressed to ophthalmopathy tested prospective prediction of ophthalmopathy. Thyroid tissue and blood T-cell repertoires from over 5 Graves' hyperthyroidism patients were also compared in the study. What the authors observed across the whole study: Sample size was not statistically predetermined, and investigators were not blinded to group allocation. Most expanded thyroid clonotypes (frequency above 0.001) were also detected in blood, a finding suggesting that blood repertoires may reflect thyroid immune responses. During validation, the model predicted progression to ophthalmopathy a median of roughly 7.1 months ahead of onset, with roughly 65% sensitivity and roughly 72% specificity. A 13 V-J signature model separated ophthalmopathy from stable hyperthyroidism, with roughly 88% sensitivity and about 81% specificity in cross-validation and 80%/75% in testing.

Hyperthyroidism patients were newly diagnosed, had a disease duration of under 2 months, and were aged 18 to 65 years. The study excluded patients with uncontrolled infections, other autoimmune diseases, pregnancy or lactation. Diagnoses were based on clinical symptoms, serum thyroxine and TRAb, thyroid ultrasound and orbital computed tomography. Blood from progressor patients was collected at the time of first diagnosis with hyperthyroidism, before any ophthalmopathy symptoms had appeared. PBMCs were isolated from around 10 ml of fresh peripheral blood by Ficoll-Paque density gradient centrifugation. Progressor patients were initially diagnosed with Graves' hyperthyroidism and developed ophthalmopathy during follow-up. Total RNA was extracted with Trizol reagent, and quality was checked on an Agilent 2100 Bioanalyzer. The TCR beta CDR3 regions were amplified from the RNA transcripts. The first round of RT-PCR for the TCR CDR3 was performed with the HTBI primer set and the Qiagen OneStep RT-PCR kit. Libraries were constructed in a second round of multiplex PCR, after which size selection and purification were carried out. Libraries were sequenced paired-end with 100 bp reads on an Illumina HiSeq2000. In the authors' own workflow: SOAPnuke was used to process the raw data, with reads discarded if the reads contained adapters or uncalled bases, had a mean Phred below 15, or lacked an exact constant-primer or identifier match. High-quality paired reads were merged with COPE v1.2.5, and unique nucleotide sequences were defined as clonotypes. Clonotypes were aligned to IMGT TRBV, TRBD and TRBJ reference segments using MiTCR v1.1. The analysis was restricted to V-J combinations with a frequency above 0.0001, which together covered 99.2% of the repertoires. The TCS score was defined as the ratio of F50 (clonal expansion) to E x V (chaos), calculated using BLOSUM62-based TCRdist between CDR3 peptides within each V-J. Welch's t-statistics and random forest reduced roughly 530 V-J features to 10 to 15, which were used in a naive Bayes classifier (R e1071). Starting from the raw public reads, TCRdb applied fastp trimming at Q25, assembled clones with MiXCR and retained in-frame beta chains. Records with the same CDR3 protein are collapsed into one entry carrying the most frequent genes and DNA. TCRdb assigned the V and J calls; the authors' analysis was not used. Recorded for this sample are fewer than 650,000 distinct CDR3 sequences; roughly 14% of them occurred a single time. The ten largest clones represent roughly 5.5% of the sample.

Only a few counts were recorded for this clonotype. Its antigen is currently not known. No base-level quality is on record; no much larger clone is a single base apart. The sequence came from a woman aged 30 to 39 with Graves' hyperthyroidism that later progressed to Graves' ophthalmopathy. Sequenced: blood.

CDR3 region: CASSQNQLALQFF. The DNA reads as follows: TGTGCCAGCAGCCAAAACCAACTAGCGTTGCAGTTCTTC. The rearranged segments are TRBV14 and TRBJ2-1; 7 middle bases align to TRBD2. Spanning cysteine to phenylalanine, the CDR3 consists of 13 amino acids. The sequence is cut down to CDR3 DNA, 39 bases in frame from base 1. Trimming takes 2 bases off V and 12 bases off J; junction bases not matched to a gene: 7. Via the germline V gene, CDR1 is SGHDN and CDR2 FVKESK.